The T cell receptor beta chain under discussion was sequenced for a study of T-cell memory formation after mild COVID-19. Study details: Among the donors, TCR clusters were largely specific to each donor.

Study-level findings and limits: For contracting clones, CD4+ ones sat mainly in CM and EM, CD8+ in EMRA.

There are 15 residues in the CDR3. Losses at the gene ends were 3 bases for V and 5 bases for J; bases not matched to a gene: 4. The germline CDR1 and CDR2 sequences are SGHTA and FQGNSA. With regard to this clonotype: What it binds is not known.

The TCR alpha and TCR beta cDNA libraries, bearing sample barcodes and UMIs, were generated by 5'RACE using constant-segment primers. One entry per CDR3 protein, called by TCRdb with MiXCR from the 5' RACE reads. The sample shows about 210,000 distinct CDR3 sequences, about 11% of them seen only once. This chain links TRBV7-2 with TRBJ2-1; 10 nucleotides align to TRBD2. Sequenced sample: PBMCs or a T cell subset sorted from them (not recorded which). The sequence came from a young man who had mild COVID-19 (a few samples of this study predate the infection). Cell type and time point are not known. This chain's CDR3 is CASSFELAGNNEQFF. As DNA, the CDR3 is TGTGCCAGCAGCTTCGAACTAGCGGGGAACAATGAGCAGTTCTTC.